Listed here are 10 T cell receptor beta chains from one sample, sequenced in a study of cytomegalovirus exposure and HLA in healthy donors. A multiplex PCR was run with 60 Vbeta primers and 13 Jbeta primers. TCRdb keeps only in-frame clones here, not all; method: immunoSEQ multiplex PCR. The table shows roughly 130,000 clones, with 80% occurring only once. The specimen was PBMCs. Receptors originate from a male donor in good health and CMV-seronegative.

The J gene is TRBJ2-2, the V gene TRBV27, with 8 bases matching TRBD1. Unmatched junction bases numbered 13, after V lost 5 bases and J lost 8 bases. Germline V CDR1 and CDR2: MNHEY, SMNVEV (reference sequence). CDR3 length equals 16 residues. CDR3 sequence (DNA): TGTGCCAGCAGTCTTCGTATTACAGGGGGACGGGGGGAGCTGTTTTTT. Protein: CASSLRITGGRGELFF.

Here the CDR3 DNA reads TGTGCCAGCAGTCTATCGGGCACAGATACGCAGTATTTT. As protein: CASSLSGTDTQYF. This chain joins TRBV6-4 and TRBJ2-3; D not certain. Trimming removed 5 bases at V and 1 base at J, with 7 bases between. The CDR3 runs 13 residues. Germline V gives CDR1 MRHNA, CDR2 SNTAGT.

This chain joins TRBV4-1 and TRBJ1-2, with 7 bases that match TRBD1. The CDR3 covers 15 residues. Germline values: CDR1 MGHRA, CDR2 YSYEKL. Trimming cost V 0 bases and J 4 bases; bases outside gene matches: 5. In nucleotides, the CDR3 is TGCGCCAGCAGCCAAGATCCGACAGGGTCCTATGGCTACACCTTC. Translation gives CASSQDPTGSYGYTF.

This chain connects TRBV15 to TRBJ1-1; D gene ambiguous. V was clipped by 0 bases and J by 1 base, with 9 bases between them. The germline gives CDR1 LNHNV, CDR2 YYDKDF (reference sequence). The CDR3 spans 15 residues. CDR3 sequence reads: CATSRDPAGNTEAFF. The CDR3 DNA sequence: TGTGCCACCAGCAGAGATCCGGCAGGGAACACTGAAGCTTTCTTT.

This clone was counted once. The rearrangement uses TRBV27 and TRBJ2-1, with D possibly TRBD1 on 5 matching bases. The CDR3 is 12 amino acids. Between the trimmed V and J ends, which lost 7 bases and 4 bases, there was a span of 8 bases. Germline V CDR1 and CDR2: MNHEY, SMNVEV (reference sequence). The CDR3 region is CASMDKYNEQFF. CDR3 nucleotide sequence: TGTGCCAGCATGGACAAGTACAATGAGCAGTTCTTC.

The chain uses TRBV5-5 and TRBJ1-3; D is unresolved. Germline assignment: CDR1 SGHKS and CDR2 YYEKEE (reference sequence). V gave up 4 bases and J gave up 2 bases, with 7 bases separating them. The CDR3 extends over 13 amino acids. In DNA, the CDR3 is TGTGCCAGCAGCCGGTCCCCTGGAAACACCATATATTTT. Its translation is CASSRSPGNTIYF.

The V and J genes are TRBV13 and TRBJ1-3; maybe TRBD1 (5 bases). Looked up from germline, CDR1 is PRHDT and CDR2 is FYEKMQ (reference sequence). V shed 0 bases and J shed 4 bases, with 7 bases lying between them. The CDR3 has 14 amino acids. The CDR3 loop reads CASSLGGVGNTIYF. CDR3 DNA: TGTGCCAGCAGCTTAGGAGGGGTCGGAAACACCATATATTTT.

Only a few counts were recorded for this clone. The chain employs TRBV29-1 and TRBJ2-6, with D unclear. CDR1 is SQVTM and CDR2 is ANQGSEA in the germline V gene. Trimming removed 3 bases from V and 4 bases from J, with 4 bases in between. The CDR3 totals 12 residues. CDR3 protein: CSVDGGANVLTF. CDR3 DNA: TGCAGCGTTGACGGGGGGGCCAACGTCCTGACTTTC.

In DNA, the CDR3 is TGTGCCAGCAGCTTACGGCCGGGTAGTAGCTACGAGCAGTACTTC. Protein sequence: CASSLRPGSSYEQYF. The rearrangement uses TRBV7-2 and TRBJ2-7; unclear D gene. The V end was cut by 2 bases, the J end by 3 bases, with 14 bases between. Germline assignment: CDR1 SGHTA and CDR2 FQGNSA. The length of the CDR3 is 15 residues.

This rearrangement joins TRBV5-4 to TRBJ2-3; a possible D gene is TRBD2 (6 bases). In germline, CDR1 is SGHNT, CDR2 YYREEE (reference sequence). Trimming shortened V by 5 bases and J by 4 bases, and 14 bases separated the two germline ends. CDR3 length equals 14 residues. For the CDR3, the DNA is TGTGCCAGCAGGAAAGAGCCTAGCGCAGATACGCAGTATTTT. This sequence encodes CASRKEPSADTQYF.